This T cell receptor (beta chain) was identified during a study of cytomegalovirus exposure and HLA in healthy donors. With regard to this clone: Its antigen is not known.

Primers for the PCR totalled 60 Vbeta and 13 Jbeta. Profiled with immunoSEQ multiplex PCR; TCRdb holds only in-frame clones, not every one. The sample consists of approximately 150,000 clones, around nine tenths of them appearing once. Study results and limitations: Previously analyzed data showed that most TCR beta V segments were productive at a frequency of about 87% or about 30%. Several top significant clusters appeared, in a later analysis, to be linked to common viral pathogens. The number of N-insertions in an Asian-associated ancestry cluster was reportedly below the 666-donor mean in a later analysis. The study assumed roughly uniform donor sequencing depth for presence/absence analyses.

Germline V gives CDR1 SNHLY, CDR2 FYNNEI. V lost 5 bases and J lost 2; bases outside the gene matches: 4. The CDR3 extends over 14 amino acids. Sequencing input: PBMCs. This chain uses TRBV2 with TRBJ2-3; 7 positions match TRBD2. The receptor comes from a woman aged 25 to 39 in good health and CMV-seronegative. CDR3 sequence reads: CASSSTSYTDTQYF. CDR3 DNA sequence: TGTGCCAGCAGTTCGACTAGCTACACAGATACGCAGTATTTT. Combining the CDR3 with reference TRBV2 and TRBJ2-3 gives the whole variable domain EPEVTQTPSHQVTQMGQEVILRCVPISNHLYFYWYRQILGQKVEFLVSFYNNEISEKSEIFDDQFSVERPDGSNFTLKIRSTKLEDSAMYFCASSSTSYTDTQYFGPGTRLTVL.